The sequence of this T cell receptor (beta chain) was determined in a study of blood T cell repertoires in COVID-19. Per the germline V gene, CDR1 is SGHTA and CDR2 is FQGNSA. There are 16 residues in the CDR3. Trimming took off 4 bases at V and 3 bases at J, with 19 bases between the two ends. Some clones are missing from TCRdb's copy, which holds only in-frame ones; the method was immunoSEQ multiplex PCR. Of more than 200,000 clones listed, around 86% were seen once; the top ten hold 1.5% to 2%. Cohorts were based on clinical histories the participants reported. The study counted Cohort 3 donors as recovered given two negative PCRs, clearance, or symptom resolution.

This chain links TRBV7-2 with TRBJ2-7; TRBD1 is a possible D gene (6 bases). Sequenced: PBMCs or T cells enriched from blood (not recorded which). This receptor was obtained from a woman aged 45 to 65 who had recovered from COVID-19. In nucleotides, the CDR3 is TGTGCCAGCAGCTCCACAGGGAACACCCCTAGCTACGAGCAGTACTTC. Translating gives CASSSTGNTPSYEQYF.